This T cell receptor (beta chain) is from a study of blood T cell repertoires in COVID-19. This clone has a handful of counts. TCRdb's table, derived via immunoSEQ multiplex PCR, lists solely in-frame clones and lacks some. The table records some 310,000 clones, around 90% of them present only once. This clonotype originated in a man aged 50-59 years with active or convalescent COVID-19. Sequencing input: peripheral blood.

CDR3 sequence reads: CASSFSDRGYEQYF. CDR3 sequence (DNA): TGTGCCAGCAGTTTCTCGGACAGGGGGTACGAGCAGTACTTC. J is TRBJ2-7 and V is TRBV6-1, with TRBD1 matching over 10 bases. J lost 4 bases, V lost 5 bases, and 5 bases had no gene match. Looked up from germline, CDR1 is MNHNS and CDR2 is SASEGT. This CDR3 spans 14 amino acids.